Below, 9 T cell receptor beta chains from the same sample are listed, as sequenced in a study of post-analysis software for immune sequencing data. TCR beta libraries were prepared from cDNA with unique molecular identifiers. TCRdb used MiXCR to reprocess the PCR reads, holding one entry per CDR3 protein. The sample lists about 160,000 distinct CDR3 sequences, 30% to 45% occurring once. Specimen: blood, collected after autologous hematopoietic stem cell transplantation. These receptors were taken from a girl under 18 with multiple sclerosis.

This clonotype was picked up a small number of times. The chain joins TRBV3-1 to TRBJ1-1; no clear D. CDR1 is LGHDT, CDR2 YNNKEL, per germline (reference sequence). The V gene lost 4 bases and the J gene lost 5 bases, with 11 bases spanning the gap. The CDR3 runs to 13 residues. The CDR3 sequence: CASSPRSQTEAFF. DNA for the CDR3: TGTGCCAGCAGCCCCCGGAGTCAGACTGAAGCTTTCTTT.

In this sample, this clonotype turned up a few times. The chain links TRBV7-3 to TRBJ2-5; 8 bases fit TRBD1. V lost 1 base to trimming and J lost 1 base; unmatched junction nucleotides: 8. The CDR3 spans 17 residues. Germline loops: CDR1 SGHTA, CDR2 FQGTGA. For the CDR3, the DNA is TGTGCCAGCAGCTTAATCGGGCAGGGGGCCCTCCAAGAGACCCAGTACTTC. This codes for CASSLIGQGALQETQYF. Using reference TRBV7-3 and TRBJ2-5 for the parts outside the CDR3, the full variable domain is GAGVSQTPSNKVTEKGKYVELRCDPISGHTALYWYRQSLGQGPEFLIYFQGTGAADDSGLPNDRFFAVRPEGSVSTLKIQRTERGDSAVYLCASSLIGQGALQETQYFGPGTRLLVL.

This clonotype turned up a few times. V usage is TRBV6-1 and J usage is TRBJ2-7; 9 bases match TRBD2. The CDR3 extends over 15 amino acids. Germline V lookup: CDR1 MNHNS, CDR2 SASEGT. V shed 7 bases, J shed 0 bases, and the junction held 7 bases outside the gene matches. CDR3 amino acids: CASKLAGRISYEQYF. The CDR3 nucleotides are TGTGCCAGCAAACTAGCGGGTAGGATCTCCTACGAGCAGTACTTC.

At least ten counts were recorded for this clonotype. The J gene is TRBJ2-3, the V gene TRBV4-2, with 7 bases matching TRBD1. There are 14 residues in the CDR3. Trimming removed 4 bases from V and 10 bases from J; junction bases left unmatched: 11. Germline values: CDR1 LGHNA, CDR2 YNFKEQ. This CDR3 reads CASSLTLTGSPQYF. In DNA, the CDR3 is TGTGCCAGCAGCCTTACCTTGACAGGGAGTCCGCAGTATTTT.

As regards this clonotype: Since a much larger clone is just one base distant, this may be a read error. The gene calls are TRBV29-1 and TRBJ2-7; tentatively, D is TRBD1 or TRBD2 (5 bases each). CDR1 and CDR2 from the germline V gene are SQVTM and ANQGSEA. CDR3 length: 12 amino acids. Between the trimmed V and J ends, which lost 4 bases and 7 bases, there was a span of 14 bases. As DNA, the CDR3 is TGCAGCGTTGTGGGGGAATTGGATGAGCAGTACTTC. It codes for CSVVGELDEQYF.

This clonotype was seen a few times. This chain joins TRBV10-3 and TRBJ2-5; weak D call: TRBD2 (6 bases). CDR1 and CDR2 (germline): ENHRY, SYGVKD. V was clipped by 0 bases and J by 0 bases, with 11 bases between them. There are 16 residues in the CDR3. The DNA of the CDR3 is TGTGCCATCAGTGAGTCAAGGGACTCGTACCAAGAGACCCAGTACTTC. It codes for CAISESRDSYQETQYF.

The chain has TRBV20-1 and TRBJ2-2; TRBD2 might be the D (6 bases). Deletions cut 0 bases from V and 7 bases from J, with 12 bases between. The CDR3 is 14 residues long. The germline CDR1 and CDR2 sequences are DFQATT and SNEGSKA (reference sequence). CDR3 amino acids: CSARDWRAGGELFF. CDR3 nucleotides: TGCAGTGCTAGAGATTGGAGGGCGGGCGGGGAGCTGTTTTTT.

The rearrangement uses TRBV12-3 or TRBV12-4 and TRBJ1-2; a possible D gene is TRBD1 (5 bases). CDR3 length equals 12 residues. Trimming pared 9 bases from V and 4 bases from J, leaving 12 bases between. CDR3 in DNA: TGTGCCAGTCTAGGGGCGATCTATGGCTACACCTTC. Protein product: CASLGAIYGYTF.

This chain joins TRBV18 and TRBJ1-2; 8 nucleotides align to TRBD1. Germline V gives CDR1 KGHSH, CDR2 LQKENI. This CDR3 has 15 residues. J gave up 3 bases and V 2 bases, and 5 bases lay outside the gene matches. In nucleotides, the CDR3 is TGTGCCAGCTCACCATTTTCAGGGGGCGACTATGGCTACACCTTC. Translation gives CASSPFSGGDYGYTF.